The 14 T cell receptor beta chains given below trace back to one sample, sequenced in a study of human T cells and chemical hapten exposure (dated by TCRdb to 2020 to 2023). This specimen's treatment or condition label, interpreted: therapeutic diphenylcyclopropenone sensitization with weekly scalp DPC. Library preparation attached unique molecular identifiers to individual cDNA molecules for quantitative, reproducible TCR counting. Through fastp at Q25 and MiXCR, TCRdb rebuilt clones from the public reads, retaining in-frame beta chains. Each entry merges the rows of one CDR3 protein and shows their most common DNA and genes. The sample table records about 5,200 distinct CDR3 sequences; less than 65% of these occur just once. The top ten constitute 4% of the sample. The sequencing here drew on whole blood, taken before DPC sensitization or 2, 6, or about 24 weeks after (not recorded which). These receptors came from an adult with alopecia areata. Some clones in this sample may be carry-over from other donors' samples. This table probably holds off-target reads from a library built for another chain.

Notes on this clonotype: Compared with germline, one end of the junction differs, possibly owing to a read error. V and J are TRBV7-7 and TRBJ2-5; D unclear. The germline gives CDR1 SSHAT, CDR2 FNYEAQ (reference sequence). This CDR3 contains 14 residues. CDR3 region: CASSLASSTQTQYF. CDR3 DNA sequence: TGTGCTAGCAGCTTAGCATCTAGTACACAGACCCAGTACTTC.

There are a few counts of this clonotype. The genes are TRBV27 and TRBJ2-2; D gene ambiguous. The CDR3 spans 10 residues. Germline loops: CDR1 MNHEY, CDR2 SMNVEV (reference sequence). V was pared by 10 bases and J by 5 bases, with 5 bases between. The CDR3 is CAKGTGELFF. CDR3 nucleotide sequence: TGTGCCAAAGGGACCGGGGAGCTGTTTTTT.

This chain's CDR3 is CASSQERHYEQYF. CDR3 sequence (DNA): TGCGCCAGCAGCCAAGAAAGGCACTACGAGCAGTACTTC. V and J are TRBV4-1 and TRBJ2-7; no clear D gene. The CDR3 totals 13 residues. CDR1 is MGHRA, CDR2 YSYEKL, per germline. Trimming shortened V by 0 bases and J by 3 bases, and 6 bases separated the two germline ends.

This chain connects TRBV29-1 to TRBJ2-5; either TRBD1 or TRBD2 may fit D (6 bases each). This CDR3 contains 15 residues. Germline lookup yields CDR1 SQVTM and CDR2 ANQGSEA. V was pared by 1 base and J by 4 bases, with 16 bases between. CDR3 region: CSVEGSARGAETQYF. CDR3 sequence (DNA): TGCAGCGTTGAAGGATCGGCAAGGGGGGCAGAGACCCAGTACTTC.

This clonotype was seen a handful of times. The chain links TRBV11-2 to TRBJ2-7, with 15 nucleotides matching TRBD2. Germline lookup yields CDR1 SGHAT and CDR2 FQNNGV. This CDR3 is 19 amino acids long. Trimming cost V 0 bases and J 4 bases; bases outside gene matches: 10. The CDR3 loop is CASSLDRTRTSGRGYEQYF. The CDR3 DNA sequence: TGTGCCAGCAGCTTAGATCGGACCCGGACTAGCGGGAGGGGTTACGAGCAGTACTTC.

V gene TRBV4-3 combines with J gene TRBJ2-3; D unresolved. Germline V gene data show CDR1 as LGHNA and CDR2 as YSLEER. The CDR3 consists of 16 residues. Trimming stripped 4 bases from V and 0 bases from J, with 14 bases between. CDR3 coding DNA: TGCGCCAGCAGCCCCTCCCCGACTCTTAGCACAGATACGCAGTATTTT. Translation gives CASSPSPTLSTDTQYF.

This clonotype was counted once. V and J are TRBV6-2 or TRBV6-3 and TRBJ2-7; no firm D call. Trimming left V 0 bases short and J 2 bases short, with 11 bases between. The CDR3 runs to 15 residues. Germline assignment: CDR1 MNHEY and CDR2 SVGEGT. In DNA, the CDR3 is TGTGCCAGCAGTTACTCAAGAGCTATAACCTACGAGCAGTACTTC. Translation gives CASSYSRAITYEQYF.

This rearrangement joins TRBV7-9 to TRBJ2-5; perhaps TRBD2 as D (5 bases). The CDR3 is made up of 10 amino acids. Between the trimmed V and J ends, which lost 8 bases and 5 bases, there was a span of 6 bases. Germline V lookup: CDR1 SEHNR, CDR2 FQNEAQ (reference sequence). This CDR3 is CASGEETQYF. CDR3 nucleotides: TGTGCCAGCGGGGAGGAGACCCAGTACTTC.

The V and J genes are TRBV20-1 and TRBJ2-1; 10 bases fit TRBD2. Germline CDR1 is DFQATT and CDR2 is SNEGSKA (reference sequence). This CDR3 contains 15 residues. Trimming at V came to 0 bases and at J to 8 bases, leaving 7 bases not matched to a gene. CDR3 in amino acids: CSARDDLAGVDEQFF. CDR3 sequence (DNA): TGCAGTGCTAGAGATGACCTAGCGGGAGTGGATGAGCAGTTCTTC.

This chain connects TRBV7-9 to TRBJ2-7; D is unclear. The CDR3 is 14 residues long. V was shortened by 1 base and J by 2 bases, with 9 bases between the two germline ends. The germline V gene encodes CDR1 SEHNR and CDR2 FQNEAQ (reference sequence). The CDR3 reads CASSLGGSPYEQYF. The CDR3 DNA is TGTGCCAGCAGCTTAGGGGGTTCCCCCTACGAGCAGTACTTC.

The chain uses TRBV7-9 and TRBJ2-3, with D uncertain. The germline V and J ends were trimmed by 0 bases and 5 bases, with 0 bases remaining between them. CDR3 length: 11 residues. The germline V gene has CDR1 SEHNR and CDR2 FQNEAQ (reference sequence). In nucleotides, the CDR3 is TGTGCCAGCAGCTTAGCAGATACGCAGTATTTT. Translating gives CASSLADTQYF.

This clonotype was counted a few times. The V and J genes are TRBV24-1 and TRBJ2-3; D uncertain. The CDR3 totals 15 residues. Trimming stripped 4 bases from V and 0 bases from J, with 10 bases between. The germline CDR1 and CDR2 sequences are KGHDR and SFDVKD. CDR3 sequence: CATSEAVGSTDTQYF. Written as DNA, the CDR3 is TGTGCCACCAGTGAAGCCGTCGGGAGCACAGATACGCAGTATTTT.

This clonotype occurred a few times. Sequence at one end of the junction differs from germline and may be a read error. The V gene is TRBV4-3, the J gene TRBJ2-1; 8 bases are shared with TRBD2. This CDR3 is built from 13 residues. The germline V gene encodes CDR1 LGHNA and CDR2 YSLEER. CDR3 nucleotide sequence: TGCGCCAGCAGCCAAGATATTCTAGCGGGCCCCATCTTC. As protein: CASSQDILAGPIF.

V usage is TRBV7-6 and J usage is TRBJ2-7; D may correspond to TRBD1 or TRBD2 (6 bases each). This CDR3 region has 15 residues. V lost 5 bases to trimming and J lost 5 bases, with 19 bases between them. Germline V CDR1 and CDR2: SGHVS, FNYEAQ. The DNA of the CDR3 is TGTGCCAGCAGCCCCGGGGGCGGCAGGGTCCACGAGCAGTACTTC. Its protein is CASSPGGGRVHEQYF.